The next 24 T cell receptor beta chains were all read from a single sample in a study of T cells in Graves' hyperthyroidism and ophthalmopathy. TCR beta CDR3 sequences were amplified from RNA transcripts. TCR CDR3 regions were first amplified by RT-PCR with HTBI primers. TCRdb reprocessed the multiplex PCR reads with MiXCR, giving one entry per CDR3 protein. The data contain some 800,000 distinct CDR3 sequences, approximately 40% of them singletons. The source material was blood. The receptors were gathered from a man younger than 35 with Graves' hyperthyroidism.

This clonotype was observed a handful of times. This chain links TRBV5-8 with TRBJ2-7, with a weak D call TRBD1 (6 bases). The CDR3 spans 15 residues. Germline V gives CDR1 SGHTS, CDR2 YDEGEE. V lost 3 bases and J 0 bases, leaving 13 bases between the germline ends. Here the CDR3 reads CASSSGTLSSYEQYF. CDR3 coding DNA: TGTGCCAGCAGCTCCGGGACACTGAGCTCCTACGAGCAGTACTTC.

This clonotype turned up a few times. J is TRBJ2-7 and V is TRBV12-3 or TRBV12-4; tentatively, D is TRBD2 (5 bases). The J call may not be correct, given that the DNA end is closer to TRBJ2-5. The CDR3 runs 15 residues. In DNA, the CDR3 is TGTGCCAGCAGTTCACGGGGAAACCCCCAAGAGACCCAGTACTTC. Its translation: CASSSRGNPQETQYF.

V gene TRBV4-1 combines with J gene TRBJ2-5; D not certain. V dropped 0 bases and J dropped 5 bases, with 19 bases sitting between them. Germline V gene data show CDR1 as MGHRA and CDR2 as YSYEKL. CDR3 length: 17 amino acids. Here the CDR3 DNA reads TGCGCCAGCAGCCAAGAAGACCAGGTGGTCTTTAAGGAGACCCAGTACTTC. Translating gives CASSQEDQVVFKETQYF.

Regarding this clonotype: With a much larger clone just one base away, this may be a read error. The chain links TRBV10-3 to TRBJ2-5; either TRBD1 or TRBD2 may fit D (5 bases each). Trimming took off 3 bases at V and 5 bases at J, with 10 bases between the two ends. The germline gives CDR1 ENHRY, CDR2 SYGVKD. The CDR3 totals 13 residues. The CDR3 DNA is TGTGCCATCAGTGAAATGGGGGAGGAGACCCAGTACTTC. Translated: CAISEMGEETQYF.

Worth noting for this clonotype: A read error is likely, as this CDR3 ends without the conserved phenylalanine or tryptophan. The DNA is left out, because the CDR3 cannot be placed on it with certainty; the CDR3 is given as TCRdb lists it. The V and J genes are TRBV20-1 and TRBJ1-2. The CDR3 numbers 8 amino acids, ends counted. Germline CDR1 and CDR2: DFQATT and SNEGSKA (reference sequence). CDR3 protein: CSARTAGV.

The chain joins TRBV7-9 to TRBJ2-2, with 12 bases lining up with TRBD2. Germline CDR1 SEHNR, CDR2 FQNEAQ (reference sequence). J gave up 7 bases and V 5 bases, and 8 bases lay outside the gene matches. The CDR3 runs to 16 residues. This CDR3 reads CASSALAGGHSGELFF. CDR3 DNA sequence: TGTGCCAGCAGCGCTCTAGCGGGAGGGCACAGCGGGGAGCTGTTTTTT.

This clonotype was seen at least ten times. This chain uses TRBV12-3 or TRBV12-4 with TRBJ1-2, with D possibly matching TRBD1 (5 bases). The germline V and J ends were trimmed by 6 bases and 2 bases, with 7 bases remaining between them. This CDR3 has 12 residues. The CDR3 loop is CASSRQNYGYTF. The CDR3 nucleotides read TGTGCCAGCAGCCGACAGAACTATGGCTACACCTTC.

V is TRBV7-2 and J is TRBJ1-6, with D possibly being TRBD1 (6 bases). CDR3 length equals 15 residues. Trimming cost V 5 bases and J 9 bases, with 17 bases left between them. CDR1 is SGHTA, CDR2 FQGNSA, per germline. CDR3 nucleotides: TGTGCCAGCAGCCGTAACAGGGATGATTCTTCACCCCTCCACTTT. Protein product: CASSRNRDDSSPLHF.

This clonotype was seen more than once but under ten times. The chain employs TRBV12-3 or TRBV12-4 and TRBJ1-1; unclear D gene. Trimming left V 2 bases short and J 1 base short, with 8 bases between. The CDR3 has 14 residues. The CDR3 loop is CASSLIEGNTEAFF. For the CDR3, the DNA is TGTGCCAGCAGTTTAATTGAGGGGAACACTGAAGCTTTCTTT.

This clonotype occurred a few times. V usage is TRBV5-1 and J usage is TRBJ1-1; D is undetermined. The CDR3 totals 12 residues. V was cut by 2 bases and J by 4 bases, with 6 bases left in between. Per the germline V gene, CDR1 is SGHRS and CDR2 is YFSETQ. CDR3 DNA: TGCGCCAGCAGCTTTACCAGCACTGAAGCTTTCTTT. Residues: CASSFTSTEAFF.

To note about this clonotype: Being one base from a much bigger clone, this may be a read error. The rearrangement uses TRBV15 and TRBJ2-7; 7 positions agree with TRBD1. This CDR3 spans 16 amino acids. CDR1 and CDR2 from the germline V gene are LNHNV and YYDKDF (reference sequence). The CDR3 DNA sequence: TGTGCCACCAGCAGATTTCGCTCGAAAGGGGGCTACGAGCTGTACTTC. This translates into CATSRFRSKGGYELYF.

The V and J genes are TRBV29-1 and TRBJ1-1; TRBD1 matches at 7 bases. Germline lookup yields CDR1 SQVTM and CDR2 ANQGSEA. Losses at the gene ends were 8 bases for V and 0 bases for J; bases not matched to a gene: 3. This CDR3 spans 12 amino acids. CDR3 nucleotides: TGCAGCTCACAGGGGATGAACACTGAAGCTTTCTTT. The encoded protein is CSSQGMNTEAFF. The full variable domain, with the rest looked up from reference TRBV29-1 and TRBJ1-1, is SAVISQKPSRDICQRGTSLTIQCQVDSQVTMMFWYRQQPGQSLTLIATANQGSEATYESGFVIDKFPISRPNLTFSTLTVSNMSPEDSSIYLCSSQGMNTEAFFGQGTRLTVV.

The chain carries TRBV7-9 and TRBJ1-4, with 8 positions matching TRBD1. Germline V gene lookup returns CDR1 SEHNR and CDR2 FQNEAQ (reference sequence). CDR3 size: 17 residues. V lost 1 base to trimming and J lost 7 bases; unmatched junction nucleotides: 11. The CDR3 protein is CASSLVEGTGEIEKLFF. The CDR3 DNA follows: TGTGCCAGCAGCTTAGTAGAGGGGACAGGAGAGATTGAAAAACTGTTTTTT.

This clonotype appeared a few times. The rearrangement links TRBV7-2 to TRBJ2-7; no clear D. Germline loops: CDR1 SGHTA, CDR2 FQGNSA. V lost 3 bases and J 6 bases, leaving 12 bases between the germline ends. This CDR3 is 13 amino acids long. CDR3 DNA: TGTGCCAGCAGCTTGGGGTCCTGGCTCGAGCAGTACTTC. Amino acid sequence: CASSLGSWLEQYF.

This clonotype has ten or more counts. The V and J genes are TRBV7-9 and TRBJ1-5; 7 positions agree with TRBD1. CDR3 length equals 14 residues. The germline gives CDR1 SEHNR, CDR2 FQNEAQ (reference sequence). V shed 5 bases, J shed 5 bases, and the junction held 6 bases outside the gene matches. CDR3: CASSHDRADQPQHF. CDR3 bases: TGTGCCAGCAGCCATGACAGGGCGGATCAGCCCCAGCATTTT.

The chain joins TRBV5-1 to TRBJ1-4; D gene unclear. V was clipped by 4 bases and J by 8 bases, with 15 bases between them. The CDR3 is 14 amino acids. In germline, CDR1 is SGHRS, CDR2 YFSETQ. CDR3 DNA sequence: TGCGCCAGCAGCACGGACCATGGAGGGGAAAAACTGTTTTTT. It specifies CASSTDHGGEKLFF.

The sample holds many counts of this clonotype. CDR3 loop: CASSLGLSREDEKLFF. The CDR3, as DNA: TGTGCCAGCAGCTTAGGACTGTCCCGGGAGGATGAAAAACTGTTTTTT. The chain combines TRBV7-9 with TRBJ1-4, with D unresolved. V was clipped by 1 base and J by 6 bases, with 15 bases between them. Germline CDR1 is SEHNR and CDR2 is FQNEAQ (reference sequence). The CDR3 is 16 residues long.

The chain couples TRBV20-1 to TRBJ1-4, with TRBD1 matching 8 bases. CDR3 length equals 16 residues. Per germline, CDR1 DFQATT and CDR2 SNEGSKA (reference sequence). V lost 1 base and J lost 4; bases outside the gene matches: 8. In nucleotides, the CDR3 is TGCAGTGCTAGAGGGCAAGGGGGACAGGTTAATGAAAAACTGTTTTTT. Translated, it gives CSARGQGGQVNEKLFF.

A note on this clonotype: This may arise from a read error, as a much more abundant clone is one base away. The chain carries TRBV11-2 and TRBJ2-5; weak D call: TRBD1 (5 bases). The germline gives CDR1 SGHAT, CDR2 FQNNGV. This CDR3 spans 13 amino acids. The CDR3 reads CASSSGHQENQYF. CDR3 nucleotides: TGTGCCAGCAGCTCCGGACATCAGGAGAACCAGTACTTC.

There are a few counts of this clonotype. The chain is built from TRBV19 and TRBJ1-1; D uncertain. The CDR3 length is 14 residues. The germline gives CDR1 LNHDA, CDR2 SQIVND (reference sequence). V gave up 4 bases and J gave up 3 bases, with 12 bases separating them. The CDR3 here is CASSRLYGDTEAFF. The CDR3 DNA is TGTGCCAGTAGTAGGCTGTATGGAGACACTGAAGCTTTCTTT.

A note on this clonotype: Just one base apart from a much larger clone, this may be a read error. V and J are TRBV9 and TRBJ1-1; D perhaps matches TRBD1 (6 bases). The CDR3 runs 14 residues. Trimming removed 2 bases at V and 1 base at J, with 9 bases between. The germline gives CDR1 SGDLS, CDR2 YYNGEE. The CDR3 region is CASSVRQANTEAFF. The CDR3 nucleotides are TGTGCCAGCAGCGTGAGACAGGCGAACACTGAAGCTTTCTTT.

This clonotype was found many times. The chain is built from TRBV29-1 and TRBJ2-5; tentatively, D is TRBD2 (5 bases). Trimming took 4 bases from V and 5 from J, leaving 11 bases between them. The CDR3 runs to 12 residues. Germline CDR1 reads SQVTM; CDR2 reads ANQGSEA. The CDR3 nucleotides read TGCAGCGTTGCTCCAGCGGACGAGACCCAGTACTTC. It encodes CSVAPADETQYF.

This clonotype has only one observation. J is TRBJ1-1 and V is TRBV12-3 or TRBV12-4; 9 bases fit TRBD1. V lost 6 bases, J lost 3 bases, and 5 bases stayed unmatched. This CDR3 comprises 14 residues. The CDR3 DNA is TGTGCCAGCAGGGCCGGGACAGGGTACACTGAAGCTTTCTTT. Amino acid sequence: CASRAGTGYTEAFF.

This clonotype was counted ten times or more. The chain carries TRBV2 and TRBJ1-1; D gene unclear. This CDR3 comprises 11 residues. Trimming removed 8 bases at V and 2 bases at J, with 6 bases between. CDR1 and CDR2 (germline): SNHLY, FYNNEI. The CDR3 region has the DNA TGTGCCAGCCTTAGAAACACTGAAGCTTTCTTT. Protein: CASLRNTEAFF.